The 25 T cell receptor beta chains in this list originate from one sample, sequenced in a study of T cells in localized non-small cell lung cancer. Sequenced by immunoSEQ multiplex PCR; TCRdb stores in-frame clones only, minus some. The sample includes about 79,000 clones, 70% to 90% seen only once; the top ten take less than 15%. Sequenced here: peripheral blood, sampled before any cancer treatment. These receptors all come from a female donor at least 60 years old with stage I lung adenocarcinoma.

V usage is TRBV6-1 and J usage is TRBJ2-7; either TRBD1 or TRBD2 may fit D (5 bases each). Trimming cost V 6 bases and J 2 bases, with 17 bases left between them. Germline V gene sequence: CDR1 MNHNS, CDR2 SASEGT. This CDR3 region has 15 residues. CDR3 bases: TGTGCCAGCAGCTTTGGTATGGTGGGGGCCTACGAGCAGTACTTC. It encodes CASSFGMVGAYEQYF.

The chain is built from TRBV2 and TRBJ2-3; D is unresolved. Germline loops: CDR1 SNHLY, CDR2 FYNNEI. V lost 6 bases to trimming and J lost 8 bases, with 12 bases between them. The CDR3 has 12 residues. The CDR3 loop reads CASSHAEFTQYF. CDR3 DNA: TGTGCCAGCAGCCACGCGGAGTTTACGCAGTATTTT.

CDR3 in amino acids: CASSSALAGGYNEQFF. The CDR3 DNA follows: TGTGCCAGTAGCAGCGCCCTAGCGGGAGGGTACAATGAGCAGTTCTTC. This chain connects TRBV19 to TRBJ2-1, with 12 nucleotides matching TRBD2. The length of the CDR3 is 16 residues. Germline V gene sequence: CDR1 LNHDA, CDR2 SQIVND (reference sequence). Trimming at V came to 6 bases and at J to 4 bases, leaving 7 bases not matched to a gene.

The J gene is TRBJ2-7, the V gene TRBV5-4; tentatively, D is TRBD1 or TRBD2 (5 bases each). This CDR3 is 15 amino acids long. The germline V and J ends were trimmed by 5 bases and 5 bases, with 20 bases remaining between them. CDR1 and CDR2 (germline): SGHNT, YYREEE (reference sequence). The CDR3 here is CASSPGSRRGHEQYF. The CDR3 DNA sequence: TGTGCCAGCAGTCCGGGATCCCGTCGGGGCCACGAGCAGTACTTC.

The chain combines TRBV10-2 with TRBJ1-1; D gene uncertain. Trimming removed 7 bases at V and 1 base at J, with 7 bases between. The CDR3 spans 12 residues. Germline lookup yields CDR1 WSHSY and CDR2 SAAADI. Here the CDR3 reads CASTRTNTEAFF. The CDR3 DNA is TGCGCCAGCACCCGGACGAACACTGAAGCTTTCTTT.

The J gene is TRBJ2-2, the V gene TRBV5-1; D uncertain. This CDR3 is built from 16 residues. CDR1 and CDR2 from the germline V gene are SGHRS and YFSETQ. V was cut by 0 bases and J by 4 bases, with 13 bases left in between. The CDR3 reads CASSLGVSGSTGELFF. CDR3 DNA sequence: TGCGCCAGCAGCTTGGGAGTATCGGGCTCCACCGGGGAGCTGTTTTTT.

This clone was counted a single time. The V call is TRBV6-5, the J call TRBJ2-7, with D possibly being TRBD2 (5 bases). V was cut by 2 bases and J by 6 bases, with 11 bases left in between. From germline, CDR1 is MNHEY and CDR2 SVGAGI. The CDR3 has 13 residues. CDR3 DNA sequence: TGTGCCAGCAGTTACCTCGCGGCGGGCGAGCAGTACTTC. It translates to CASSYLAAGEQYF.

The CDR3 reads CASSYNGNQPQHF. DNA for the CDR3: TGTGCCAGCAGTTACAACGGCAATCAGCCCCAGCATTTT. The chain links TRBV6-5 to TRBJ1-5; the D is unclear. The CDR3 runs 13 residues. The germline V gene encodes CDR1 MNHEY and CDR2 SVGAGI. The V end lost 2 bases, the J end lost 2 bases, and 4 bases lay between the germline ends.

The chain has TRBV5-1 and TRBJ1-4; D unresolved. CDR1 SGHRS and CDR2 YFSETQ come from the germline V gene. The CDR3 totals 13 residues. Trimming shortened V by 4 bases and J by 6 bases, and 10 bases separated the two germline ends. CDR3 in amino acids: CASSAGPDEKLFF. As DNA, the CDR3 is TGCGCCAGCAGCGCGGGTCCTGATGAAAAACTGTTTTTT.

The chain uses TRBV19 and TRBJ2-4; D call uncertain. The CDR3 is 13 amino acids. V was clipped by 6 bases and J by 0 bases, with 6 bases between them. Germline V gene lookup returns CDR1 LNHDA and CDR2 SQIVND (reference sequence). CDR3 DNA sequence: TGTGCCAGTAGAGGGATAGCCAAAAACATTCAGTACTTC. This codes for CASRGIAKNIQYF.

The V call is TRBV6-5, the J call TRBJ1-6, with no clear D. The CDR3 length is 15 residues. The V end lost 3 bases, the J end lost 6 bases, and 12 bases lay between the germline ends. Germline V gene sequence: CDR1 MNHEY, CDR2 SVGAGI. The CDR3 region is CASSYTTGGNSPLHF. The DNA for the CDR3 is TGTGCCAGCAGTTATACGACGGGAGGTAATTCACCCCTCCACTTT.

The rearrangement joins TRBV7-9 to TRBJ1-2; no clear D gene. In germline, CDR1 is SEHNR, CDR2 FQNEAQ (reference sequence). The V and J ends lost 5 bases and 1 base respectively, with 11 bases between them. The CDR3 loop spans 14 amino acids. CDR3 sequence: CASSSTASNYGYTF. Written as DNA, the CDR3 is TGTGCCAGCAGCAGTACAGCGAGTAACTATGGCTACACCTTC.

This chain connects TRBV11-3 to TRBJ2-5; 10 bases map to TRBD1. Trimming removed 5 bases from V and 4 bases from J; junction bases left unmatched: 4. The CDR3 runs 14 residues. CDR1 is SGHNT and CDR2 is YENEEA in the germline V gene. DNA for the CDR3: TGTGCCAGCAGCGCAAGACAGGGGGCAGAGACCCAGTACTTC. Translation gives CASSARQGAETQYF.

The gene calls are TRBV12-5 and TRBJ1-5; maybe TRBD1 (5 bases). Trimming took off 2 bases at V and 2 bases at J, with 13 bases between the two ends. Germline loops: CDR1 LGHNT, CDR2 FRNRAP. CDR3 length: 16 residues. Here the CDR3 reads CASGLRMGGGNQPQHF. DNA for the CDR3: TGTGCTAGTGGTTTGCGGATGGGGGGTGGCAATCAGCCCCAGCATTTT.

This clone has a handful of counts. V gene TRBV2 combines with J gene TRBJ2-1; 10 bases are a match to TRBD2. The J segment lost 2 bases and the V segment lost 7 bases, leaving 5 bases of the junction unmatched. The CDR3 loop spans 15 amino acids. Germline V gene lookup returns CDR1 SNHLY and CDR2 FYNNEI. For the CDR3, the DNA is TGTGCCAGCACGATAGCGGGGGGTACCTACAATGAGCAGTTCTTC. Amino acid sequence: CASTIAGGTYNEQFF.

In its sample, this clone was seen once. The genes are TRBV15 and TRBJ2-5; no clear D. The CDR3 loop spans 15 amino acids. Trimming pared 0 bases from V and 2 bases from J, leaving 10 bases between. Germline CDR1 and CDR2: LNHNV and YYDKDF (reference sequence). CDR3 loop: CATSRDLGWQETQYF. The CDR3 DNA reads as TGTGCCACCAGCAGAGATCTCGGTTGGCAAGAGACCCAGTACTTC. The entire variable domain, with the rest obtained from reference TRBV15 and TRBJ2-5, is as follows: DAMVIQNPRYQVTQFGKPVTLSCSQTLNHNVMYWYQQKSSQAPKLLFHYYDKDFNNEADTPDNFQSRRPNTSFCFLDIRSPGLGDTAMYLCATSRDLGWQETQYFGPGTRLLVL.

V is TRBV9 and J is TRBJ2-5; 7 bases align to TRBD2. The CDR3 is 15 amino acids. The ends lost 2 bases at V and 2 bases at J; junction bases unmatched: 6. CDR1 and CDR2 from the germline V gene are SGDLS and YYNGEE. CDR3 amino acids: CASSVQGLLQETQYF. The CDR3 coding sequence is TGTGCCAGCAGCGTTCAGGGACTATTGCAAGAGACCCAGTACTTC.

The chain has TRBV27 and TRBJ2-1; 9 bases fit TRBD1. This CDR3 contains 14 residues. V dropped 5 bases and J dropped 12; count of bases not matched to a gene: 11. The germline V gene encodes CDR1 MNHEY and CDR2 SMNVEV (reference sequence). The CDR3 protein is CASSAGGQGNSQFF. As DNA, the CDR3 is TGTGCCAGCAGTGCCGGAGGACAGGGGAATTCGCAGTTCTTC.

This chain links TRBV7-6 with TRBJ2-6, with 8 bases lining up with TRBD1. CDR3 length: 17 residues. Germline-derived CDR1 and CDR2 are SGHVS and FNYEAQ. With 1 base clipped from V and 0 bases from J, the junction kept 2 bases outside the gene matches. CDR3 DNA sequence: TGTGCCAGCAGCTTAGACAGGGGGTACTCTGGGGCCAACGTCCTGACTTTC. Amino acid sequence: CASSLDRGYSGANVLTF.

The rearrangement uses TRBV5-8 and TRBJ2-5; perhaps D is TRBD1 or TRBD2 (5 bases each). Trimming took off 4 bases at V and 3 bases at J, with 16 bases between the two ends. The CDR3 has 15 residues. Germline lookup yields CDR1 SGHTS and CDR2 YDEGEE. The CDR3 reads CASSPGARVEETQYF. The CDR3 DNA is TGTGCCAGCAGCCCCGGGGCCCGGGTGGAAGAGACCCAGTACTTC.

The chain carries TRBV29-1 and TRBJ2-1; no reliable D call. The germline CDR1 and CDR2 sequences are SQVTM and ANQGSEA. This CDR3 spans 13 amino acids. The V gene lost 3 bases and the J gene lost 3 bases, with 9 bases spanning the gap. The CDR3 protein is CSVDGTVYNEQFF. The CDR3 DNA reads TGCAGCGTTGACGGAACCGTCTACAATGAGCAGTTCTTC.

This clone was seen just once. The gene calls are TRBV9 and TRBJ2-2, with a weak D call TRBD1 (6 bases). This CDR3 has 15 amino acids. The V gene lost 3 bases and the J gene lost 6 bases, with 15 bases spanning the gap. CDR1 is SGDLS, CDR2 YYNGEE, per germline. The DNA for the CDR3 is TGTGCCAGCAGCGCCGGGGACACCGCATCCGGGGAGCTGTTTTTT. Its protein is CASSAGDTASGELFF. The whole variable domain, remainder taken from reference TRBV9 and TRBJ2-2, is DSGVTQTPKHLITATGQRVTLRCSPRSGDLSVYWYQQSLDQGLQFLIQYYNGEERAKGNILERFSAQQFPDLHSELNLSSLELGDSALYFCASSAGDTASGELFFGEGSRLTVL.

The chain employs TRBV7-9 and TRBJ2-7, with 10 positions matching TRBD2. The CDR3 loop spans 12 amino acids. The V and J ends lost 5 bases and 12 bases, in that order; junction bases with no gene match: 7. Looked up from germline, CDR1 is SEHNR and CDR2 is FQNEAQ (reference sequence). The CDR3 nucleotides read TGTGCCAGCAGCCGGACTAGCGGATCCTTGTACTTC. Protein: CASSRTSGSLYF.

The chain has TRBV5-4 and TRBJ1-2; 7 bases map to TRBD1. V gave up 3 bases and J gave up 4 bases; unmatched junction bases: 9. Germline V CDR1 and CDR2: SGHNT, YYREEE (reference sequence). The CDR3 loop spans 15 amino acids. CDR3 amino acids: CASSSGDSLFYGYTF. CDR3 in DNA: TGTGCCAGCAGCTCGGGGGACAGTCTGTTCTATGGCTACACCTTC. Full variable domain (missing parts from reference TRBV5-4 and TRBJ1-2): ETGVTQSPTHLIKTRGQQVTLRCSSQSGHNTVSWYQQALGQGPQFIFQYYREEENGRGNFPPRFSGLQFPNYSSELNVNALELDDSALYLCASSSGDSLFYGYTFGSGTRLTVV.

The rearrangement joins TRBV4-1 to TRBJ1-5; 7 nucleotides match TRBD1. V trimming: 0 bases; J trimming: 7 bases; junction bases outside the gene matches: 12. Germline values: CDR1 MGHRA, CDR2 YSYEKL. The CDR3 is 17 amino acids. CDR3 DNA: TGCGCCAGCAGCCAAGATCTAGTGACAGGGTTCCACCAGCCCCAGCATTTT. Protein: CASSQDLVTGFHQPQHF.